The following is a T cell receptor beta chain sequence with its context. TCRdb's copy holds only in-frame clones and misses some; the assay was immunoSEQ multiplex PCR. The table has fewer than 250,000 clones, approximately 84% seen once. This record belongs to a study of blood T cell repertoires in COVID-19. Clinical history as reported by participants underpinned cohort assignment. The length of the CDR3 is 13 residues. The V gene's germline CDR1 is LGHDT and CDR2 YNNKEL (reference sequence). The ends were cut back, 3 bases at V and 2 bases at J, with 5 bases in the middle. Sequenced: PBMCs or T cells enriched from blood (not recorded which). This rearrangement joins TRBV3-1 (or the pseudogene TRBV3-2) to TRBJ1-5; the D is unclear. This clonotype was obtained from a woman aged 30 to 39 who had recovered from COVID-19. This CDR3 reads CASSHTGNQPQHF. In DNA, the CDR3 is TGTGCCAGCAGCCACACGGGCAATCAGCCCCAGCATTTT.